These 8 T cell receptor beta chains were all obtained from the same sample, sequenced in a study of cytomegalovirus exposure and HLA in healthy donors. The primer mix had 60 Vbeta and 13 Jbeta primers. The data were produced by immunoSEQ multiplex PCR, yet TCRdb's version contains in-frame clones alone and is incomplete. The sample holds around 98,000 clones; under 70% are singletons and the top ten take 2% to 2.5%. Material: PBMCs. These TCRs come from a man in his forties or fifties in good health and CMV-seronegative.

The rearrangement joins TRBV7-9 to TRBJ2-3; D gene ambiguous. Trimming removed 1 base at V and 5 bases at J, with 4 bases between. Germline-derived CDR1 and CDR2 are SEHNR and FQNEAQ (reference sequence). This CDR3 has 12 amino acids. For the CDR3, the DNA is TGTGCCAGCAGCTTAGTAAAAGATACGCAGTATTTT. This encodes CASSLVKDTQYF.

V and J are TRBV18 and TRBJ1-2; D may be TRBD1 (5 bases). Germline lookup yields CDR1 KGHSH and CDR2 LQKENI. The CDR3 consists of 16 residues. V was cut by 0 bases and J by 5 bases, with 16 bases left in between. CDR3 nucleotide sequence: TGTGCCAGCTCACCACCTTTGGCCAGGGAGGGGTATGGCTACACCTTC. Translation gives CASSPPLAREGYGYTF. Variable domain in full (rest from reference TRBV18 and TRBJ1-2): NAGVMQNPRHLVRRRGQEARLRCSPMKGHSHVYWYRQLPEEGLKFMVYLQKENIIDESGMPKERFSAEFPKEGPSILRIQQVVRGDSAAYFCASSPPLAREGYGYTFGSGTRLTVV.

The V call is TRBV1, the J call TRBJ2-2; no check of the table's D call, TRBD2, against the DNA was made. TRBV1 is reported as a pseudogene. The CDR3 extends over 17 amino acids. This CDR3 reads CTSSQVNGGAGTGELFF. Written as DNA, the CDR3 is TGCACCAGCAGCCAAGTTAACGGGGGGGCGGGCACCGGGGAGCTGTTTTTT.

This chain uses TRBV11-2 with TRBJ2-3, with D perhaps TRBD2 (6 bases). The CDR3 consists of 18 residues. The germline V and J ends were trimmed by 5 bases and 3 bases, with 24 bases remaining between them. The germline gives CDR1 SGHAT, CDR2 FQNNGV. CDR3 in amino acids: CASSRYVWGQGGTDTQYF. The CDR3 nucleotides read TGTGCCAGCAGCCGATACGTCTGGGGCCAGGGAGGAACAGATACGCAGTATTTT.

This sequence joins TRBV28 and TRBJ2-7, with D maybe TRBD2 (6 bases). CDR3 length: 16 residues. Germline values: CDR1 MDHEN, CDR2 SYDVKM. V gave up 3 bases and J gave up 0 bases, with 15 bases separating them. This CDR3 reads CASSFLLAESSYEQYF. The DNA of the CDR3 is TGTGCCAGCAGTTTCTTATTAGCGGAGAGCTCCTACGAGCAGTACTTC.

The V call is TRBV11-2, the J call TRBJ1-5; 9 bases fit TRBD1. The CDR3 has 14 amino acids. After removal of 3 bases from V and 8 bases from J, the junction contained 5 bases not matched to a gene. Germline CDR1 SGHAT, CDR2 FQNNGV. The CDR3 nucleotides are TGTGCCAGCAGCTTCGGGACAGGGACGGAGCCCCAGCATTTT. Amino acids: CASSFGTGTEPQHF.

The rearrangement links TRBV27 to TRBJ2-7; D possibly corresponds to TRBD1 (6 bases). The CDR3 contains 13 residues. CDR1 is MNHEY and CDR2 is SMNVEV in the germline V gene (reference sequence). V lost 4 bases and J 7 bases, leaving 14 bases between the germline ends. In DNA, the CDR3 is TGTGCCAGCAGTTCCCCAGGGGTTTATGAGCAGTACTTC. Translating gives CASSSPGVYEQYF.

The rearrangement links TRBV19 to TRBJ2-1; 11 bases fit TRBD2. This CDR3 region has 20 residues. With 4 bases clipped from V and 2 bases from J, the junction kept 16 bases outside the gene matches. The germline CDR1 and CDR2 sequences are LNHDA and SQIVND (reference sequence). CDR3 protein: CASSTSGTSGAWGPYNEQFF. CDR3 sequence (DNA): TGTGCCAGTAGTACCTCCGGGACTAGCGGAGCCTGGGGGCCCTACAATGAGCAGTTCTTC.